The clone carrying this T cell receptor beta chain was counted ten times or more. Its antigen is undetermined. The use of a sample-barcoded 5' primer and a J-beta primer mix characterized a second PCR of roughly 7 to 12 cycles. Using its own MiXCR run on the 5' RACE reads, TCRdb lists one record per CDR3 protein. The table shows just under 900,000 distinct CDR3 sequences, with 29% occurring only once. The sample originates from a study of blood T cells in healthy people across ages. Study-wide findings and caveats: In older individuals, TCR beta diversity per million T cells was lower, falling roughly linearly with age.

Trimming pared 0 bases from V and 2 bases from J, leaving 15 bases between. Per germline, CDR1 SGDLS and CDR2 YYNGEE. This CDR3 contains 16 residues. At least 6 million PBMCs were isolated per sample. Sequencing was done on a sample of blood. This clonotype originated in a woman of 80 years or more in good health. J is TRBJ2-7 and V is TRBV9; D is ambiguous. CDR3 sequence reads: CASSVGISTQTYEQYF. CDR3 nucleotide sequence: TGTGCCAGCAGCGTAGGGATTTCGACCCAAACCTACGAGCAGTACTTC.